This is a list of T cell receptor beta chains from one sample in a study of identical twins. From the 5' RACE reads, TCRdb called clonotypes with MiXCR, one entry per CDR3 protein. The sample includes a few hundred thousand distinct CDR3 sequences, 9.5% to 15% of them seen just once. This same sample was also part of a study on yellow fever vaccine responses in identical twins.

Sequencing was performed on memory (CD45RO+) T cells sorted from blood. Every receptor here comes from a woman between 18 and 29 years old in good health. The CDR3 runs from the conserved cysteine through the conserved F or W. D genes are given only for firm matches. Not all rows give a size; the values are once, few, many and, for expanded clones, a class.

TRBJ2-7 | few | - | TRBV7-6 | 15 | TGTGCCAGCAGTCCAGGCGGGACGGGCTCCTACGAGCAGTACTTC | CASSPGGTGSYEQYF
TRBJ2-1 | many | - | TRBV20-1 | 16 | TGCAGTGTCCTAGCAGATGATAGGATAACCTACAATGAGCAGTTCTTC | CSVLADDRITYNEQFF
TRBJ2-5 | few | TRBD2 | TRBV29-1 | 17 | TGCAGCGTGGGAGGGACTAGCGGGAGCACTGAGGAAGAGACCCAGTACTTC | CSVGGTSGSTEEETQYF
TRBJ2-4 | few | - | TRBV15 | 12 | TGTGCCACCAGCAGAGAGAGGGGCCTTCAGTACTTC | CATSRERGLQYF
TRBJ2-1 | many | TRBD1 | TRBV12-3/TRBV12-4 | 14 | TGTGCCACCCAGAGGGACAGGGGGCGGACTGAGCAGTTCTTC | CATQRDRGRTEQFF
TRBJ1-4 | few | - | TRBV6-1 | 14 | TGTGCCAGCAGAAATTCTCCGGGTAATGAAAAACTGTTTTTT | CASRNSPGNEKLFF
TRBJ1-4 | few | - | TRBV19 | 14 | TGTGCCAGTAGTCACAGGCGATTGAATGAAAAACTGTTTTTT | CASSHRRLNEKLFF
TRBJ2-7 | - | - | TRBV27 | 13 | TGTGCCAGCAGGAGCAATGGGGCCTACGAGCAGTACTTC | CASRSNGAYEQYF
TRBJ2-7 | - | TRBD2 | TRBV27 | 15 | TGTGCCAGCAGTTCTCCGACTAGCGGCCTACTCGAGCAGTACTTC | CASSSPTSGLLEQYF
TRBJ2-3 | many | - | TRBV12-3/TRBV12-4 | 15 | TGTGCCAGCAGCTGGACAGCCGTAAGCACAGATACGCAGTATTTT | CASSWTAVSTDTQYF
TRBJ2-1 | - | - | TRBV18 | 12 | TGTGCCAGCTCACCCGTCGACAATGAGCAGTTCTTC | CASSPVDNEQFF
TRBJ2-5 | many | - | TRBV20-1 | 14 | TGCAGTGCTAGAGGTGGACAGCAACAAGAGACCCAGTACTTC | CSARGGQQQETQYF
TRBJ1-4 | few | - | TRBV4-2 | 18 | TGTGCCAGCAGCTCCTCCACCCGGATCCGGGACGGGAATGAAAAACTGTTTTTT | CASSSSTRIRDGNEKLFF
TRBJ2-3 | - | - | TRBV30 | 14 | TGTGCCTGGATTCGGGCCGGGTCACAACGTACGCAGTATTTT | CAWIRAGSQRTQYF
TRBJ2-2 | few | - | TRBV5-1 | 15 | TGCGCCAGCAGCTTTCAGGCAGGTGTAACCGGGGAGCTGTTTTTT | CASSFQAGVTGELFF